This T cell receptor (beta chain) was sequenced for a study of T-cell memory formation after mild COVID-19. About the study: The two donors had largely donor-specific TCR clusters.

With constant-segment primers, 5'RACE yielded cDNA libraries of TCR alpha and TCR beta that carried sample barcodes and UMIs. MiXCR, applied by TCRdb to the 5' RACE reads, yields one record per CDR3 protein. The sample contains tens of thousands of distinct CDR3 sequences, roughly 10% of which appear only once. Whole-study results and caveats: Among CD4+ contracting clones, most were CM and EM, and CD8+ ones EMRA.

The CDR3 spans 15 residues. The ends were cut back, 1 base at V and 0 bases at J, with 7 bases in the middle. Per germline, CDR1 LNHNV and CDR2 YYDKDF (reference sequence). There are a few counts of this clonotype. The antigen is undetermined. This chain joins TRBV15 and TRBJ1-3, with no clear D. The sequenced sample consisted of PBMCs or a T cell subset sorted from them (not recorded which). The sequence derives from a man aged 18 to 29 who had mild COVID-19 (a few samples of this study predate the infection). Cell type and time point are not known. The CDR3 sequence is CATSRVRGSGNTIYF. The CDR3 DNA is TGTGCCACCAGCAGAGTCCGGGGCTCTGGAAACACCATATATTTT.